The rows below give T cell receptor beta chains drawn from one sample of a study of T cells expressing NK-cell markers. TCRdb reprocessed the 5' RACE reads and reports one entry per CDR3 protein, with no DNA. Recorded here are some 150,000 distinct CDR3 sequences; the top ten clones represent approximately 12%. Source material: blood T cells: a sorted CD56 or NKG2C T cell subset, CD4+ or CD8+ T cells, or bulk PBMC T cells (not recorded which). Receptor source: a young man in good health. CDR3s include the opening cysteine and the closing phenylalanine or tryptophan.

v_call,j_call,cdr3_aa
TRBV27,TRBJ2-7,CASSFAGQTYEQYF
TRBV9,TRBJ1-5,CASSSGGVGQPQHF
TRBV6-1,TRBJ2-1,CASYPERVLRGNEQFF
TRBV2,TRBJ2-1,CASFRLASNEQFF
TRBV7-9,TRBJ2-5,CASSLVVVAGDQDF
TRBV28,TRBJ2-7,CASSPQGPREQYF
TRBV6-1,TRBJ2-1,CASSPGTSPINEQFF
TRBV6-5,TRBJ2-1,CASSYSIGVSGSSNEQFF
TRBV18,TRBJ2-5,CASSPKYRAQETQYF
TRBV27,TRBJ2-3,CASSFLLSPEDTQYF
TRBV29-1,TRBJ1-2,CSARPWDGGYTF
TRBV6-5,TRBJ2-5,CASSHGTGETQYF
TRBV2,TRBJ2-1,CASSPGQEQFF
TRBV6-2/TRBV6-3,TRBJ2-2,CASSYSGRDNTGELFF
TRBV28,TRBJ1-5,CASSFRGGEGQPQHF
TRBV20-1,TRBJ2-2,CSARDSMPGLAAMYTGELFF
TRBV12-3/TRBV12-4,TRBJ2-2,CASSISGTAANTGELFF
TRBV6-1,TRBJ2-1,CASSENLEQFF
TRBV12-5,TRBJ2-3,CASGLGTSGSADTQYF